This TCR beta chain was sequenced during a study of cytomegalovirus exposure and HLA in healthy donors. Across the whole study: Within an early data release were about 90 million unique TCRs drawn from HLA-typed donors. Points from the study as a whole: Available immune exposure information was restricted to CMV serostatus only. Rarity characterized most TCR sequences, yet some public TCRs appeared in many donors. A link between a missense DCLRE1C variant and TCR beta V- and J-gene trimming emerged from a later analysis.

This CDR3 spans 13 amino acids. Germline assignment: CDR1 LGHNA and CDR2 YSLEER. Trimming left V 0 bases short and J 3 bases short, with 6 bases between. Turning to this clone: Its target is not known.

This PCR relied on a set of 60 Vbeta primers and 13 Jbeta primers. TCRdb's copy holds only in-frame clones and misses some; the assay was immunoSEQ multiplex PCR. The table shows around 69,000 clones, with 70% occurring only once. The material sequenced was PBMCs. This rearrangement joins TRBV4-3 to TRBJ2-7; no definite D call. The TCR was taken from a woman aged 45-60 years in good health and CMV-seropositive. DNA for the CDR3: TGCGCCAGCAGCCAAGACACTGTCTACGAGCAGTACTTC. It yields the protein CASSQDTVYEQYF.